The clone carrying this TCR beta chain appeared a few times. Clones were sequenced by immunoSEQ multiplex PCR, and TCRdb holds only the in-frame ones, with some missing. The sample lists roughly 190,000 clones, approximately 81% seen once, with 15% to 20% in the top ten. This sample is part of a study of blood T cell repertoires in COVID-19. There are 14 residues in the CDR3. Germline CDR1 reads LGHDT; CDR2 reads YNNKEL (reference sequence). Trimming took 1 base from V and 5 from J, leaving 11 bases between them. The sequence derives from a human donor in a cohort sampled during active COVID-19. V usage is TRBV3-1 (or the pseudogene TRBV3-2) and J usage is TRBJ1-2, with D hard to call. Sequencing input: peripheral blood. The CDR3 loop is CASSQARGLYGYTF. The CDR3 DNA follows: TGTGCCAGCAGCCAAGCCCGTGGGCTTTATGGCTACACCTTC.